Shown below are 14 T cell receptor beta chains from a single sample sequenced in a study of beta chain features in type 1 diabetes. The authors reverse transcribed all of the isolated RNA, so sequencing captured expressed TCRB transcripts. Here immunoSEQ multiplex PCR was the method, and the copy in TCRdb shows in-frame clones only, minus some. The table shows around 430,000 clones, with 30% occurring only once. The material sequenced was naive CD4+ T cells from blood. Receptors originate from a man between 18 and 29 years old in good health.

The chain employs TRBV25-1 and TRBJ1-1; possible D gene TRBD1, 5 bases. V lost 6 bases, J lost 6 bases, and 14 bases lay in between. The CDR3 covers 13 residues. Germline V lookup: CDR1 MGHDK, CDR2 SYGVNS. In DNA, the CDR3 is TGTGCCAGCAGGGCCTCGGGGGGAGCTGAAGCTTTCTTT. Translating it yields CASRASGGAEAFF.

DNA of the CDR3: TGTGCCAGCAGCGTAGAGCAGGCCGGTGGGGTATACGAGCAGTACTTC. Translated: CASSVEQAGGVYEQYF. V is TRBV9 and J is TRBJ2-7; D ambiguous. Germline V gene sequence: CDR1 SGDLS, CDR2 YYNGEE. This CDR3 has 16 residues. V dropped 0 bases and J dropped 4 bases, with 17 bases sitting between them.

This chain links TRBV2 with TRBJ2-6; D is possibly TRBD2 (5 bases). CDR1 is SNHLY and CDR2 is FYNNEI in the germline V gene. The V end lost 3 bases, the J end lost 4 bases, and 10 bases lay between the germline ends. The length of the CDR3 is 15 residues. CDR3 loop: CASSEEAAGANVLTF. CDR3 bases: TGTGCCAGCAGTGAGGAAGCGGCCGGGGCCAACGTCCTGACTTTC.

The V call is TRBV4-2, the J call TRBJ2-3; either TRBD1 or TRBD2 may supply D (5 bases each). From germline, CDR1 is LGHNA and CDR2 YNFKEQ. The CDR3 has 17 amino acids. Trimming left V 0 bases short and J 0 bases short, with 13 bases between. CDR3 sequence (DNA): TGTGCCAGCAGCCAAGATCGGGGCAGGGCTAGCACAGATACGCAGTATTTT. Its translation is CASSQDRGRASTDTQYF.

The chain links TRBV28 to TRBJ2-3; tentative D call: TRBD1 (5 bases). CDR1 is MDHEN, CDR2 SYDVKM, per germline. V was cut by 8 bases and J by 8 bases, with 17 bases left in between. This CDR3 is built from 13 residues. The CDR3 is CASDQGPQGTQYF. The CDR3 bases are TGTGCCAGCGACCAGGGCCCGCAGGGTACGCAGTATTTT. Full variable domain (remainder filled in from reference TRBV28 and TRBJ2-3): DVKVTQSSRYLVKRTGEKVFLECVQDMDHENMFWYRQDPGLGLRLIYFSYDVKMKEKGDIPEGYSVSREKKERFSLILESASTNQTSMYLCASDQGPQGTQYFGPGTRLTVL.

This sequence joins TRBV5-1 and TRBJ2-1; 11 bases match TRBD2. Germline trimming cut 1 base from V and 3 bases from J; bases unmatched to any gene: 3. The V gene's germline CDR1 is SGHRS and CDR2 YFSETQ. The CDR3 is 16 residues long. This chain's CDR3 is CASSLSGTSGYNEQFF. CDR3 nucleotide sequence: TGCGCCAGCAGCTTGTCAGGGACTAGCGGCTACAATGAGCAGTTCTTC.

The chain is built from TRBV5-1 and TRBJ2-1, with 7 bases lining up with TRBD2. V dropped 5 bases and J dropped 7; count of bases not matched to a gene: 6. The CDR3 is 13 residues long. Germline V gene lookup returns CDR1 SGHRS and CDR2 YFSETQ. DNA for the CDR3: TGCGCCAGCAGAGGCGGAGCGGGAAATGAGCAGTTCTTC. Amino acids: CASRGGAGNEQFF.

This rearrangement joins TRBV20-1 to TRBJ1-1; D is unclear. This CDR3 contains 10 residues. In germline, CDR1 is DFQATT, CDR2 SNEGSKA (reference sequence). In DNA, the CDR3 is TGCACCCCCCTTTCCACTGAAGCTTTCTTT. Translating it yields CTPLSTEAFF.

In its sample, this clone was seen a few times. V is TRBV7-9 and J is TRBJ2-3; tentatively, D is TRBD1 (5 bases). Looked up from germline, CDR1 is SEHNR and CDR2 is FQNEAQ (reference sequence). The CDR3 extends over 14 amino acids. V gave up 3 bases and J gave up 2 bases, with 9 bases separating them. Written as DNA, the CDR3 is TGTGCCAGCAGCTTCGGCAGGGACACAGATACGCAGTATTTT. Encoded protein: CASSFGRDTDTQYF.

This CDR3 is CASSLSLSYYNEQFF. CDR3 coding DNA: TGCGCCAGCAGCCTATCTCTGTCTTACTACAATGAGCAGTTCTTC. V gene TRBV4-3 combines with J gene TRBJ2-1; D ambiguous. The length of the CDR3 is 15 residues. The germline V gene encodes CDR1 LGHNA and CDR2 YSLEER. Trimming removed 4 bases from V and 3 bases from J, with 13 bases in between.

The V call is TRBV4-3, the J call TRBJ2-3; 8 nucleotides match TRBD1. The CDR3 is 16 amino acids. Germline V lookup: CDR1 LGHNA, CDR2 YSLEER. V shed 3 bases, J shed 1 base, and the junction held 6 bases outside the gene matches. CDR3 sequence (DNA): TGCGCCAGCAGCCACGGACAGGGAGTTGGCACAGATACGCAGTATTTT. Translating gives CASSHGQGVGTDTQYF.

This clone was detected only a few times. V usage is TRBV7-3 and J usage is TRBJ1-4, with D perhaps matching TRBD1 (5 bases). V was trimmed by 5 bases and J by 9 bases, leaving 13 bases between them. Germline V gives CDR1 SGHTA, CDR2 FQGTGA. The CDR3 consists of 13 residues. The DNA for the CDR3 is TGTGCCAGCAGCGCACACCGGGGCCAAAAACTGTTTTTT. Protein sequence: CASSAHRGQKLFF.

There are a few counts of this clone. The CDR3 loop is CASISGRDQNIQYF. The CDR3 DNA is TGTGCCAGCATTAGCGGGAGAGATCAAAACATTCAGTACTTC. This chain links TRBV10-3 with TRBJ2-4; 9 bases map to TRBD2. The V gene end was trimmed by 10 bases and the J gene end by 5 bases; junction bases not matched to a gene: 9. The germline gives CDR1 ENHRY, CDR2 SYGVKD. The CDR3 extends over 14 amino acids.

The chain recombines TRBV11-2 with TRBJ2-5; D is uncertain. This CDR3 is built from 12 residues. Trimming stripped 7 bases from V and 2 bases from J, with 8 bases between. Germline CDR1 and CDR2: SGHAT and FQNNGV. DNA for the CDR3: TGTGCCAGCACCGCCGGACAAGAGACCCAGTACTTC. It specifies CASTAGQETQYF.